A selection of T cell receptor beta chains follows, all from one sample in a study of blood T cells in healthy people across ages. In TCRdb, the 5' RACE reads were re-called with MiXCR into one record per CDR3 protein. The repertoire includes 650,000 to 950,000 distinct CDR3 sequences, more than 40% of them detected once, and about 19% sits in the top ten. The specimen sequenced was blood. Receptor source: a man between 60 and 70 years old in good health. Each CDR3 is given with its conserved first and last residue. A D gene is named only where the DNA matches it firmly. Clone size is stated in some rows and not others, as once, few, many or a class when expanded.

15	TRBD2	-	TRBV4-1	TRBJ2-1	TGCGCCAGCGGACAGAGCGGGGGGGATTACAATGAGCAGTTCTTC	CASGQSGGDYNEQFF
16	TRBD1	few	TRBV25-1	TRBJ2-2	TGTGCCAGCAGTGGGACAGGGGATTGGCGTCCCGGGGAGCTGTTTTTT	CASSGTGDWRPGELFF
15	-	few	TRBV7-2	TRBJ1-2	TGTGCCAGCAGCTTGAGGGGGTCTCCAAACTATGGCTACACCTTC	CASSLRGSPNYGYTF
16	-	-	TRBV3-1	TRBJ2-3	TGTGCCAGCAGCCAAGACTGGGTCGGGGGCACAGATACGCAGTATTTT	CASSQDWVGGTDTQYF
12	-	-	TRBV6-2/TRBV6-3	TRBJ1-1	TGTGCCAGCAGCGCCGGTGGGGGCGAAGCTTTCTTT	CASSAGGGEAFF
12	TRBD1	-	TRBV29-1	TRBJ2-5	TGCAGCGTACGGGACAGACAAGAGACCCAGTACTTC	CSVRDRQETQYF
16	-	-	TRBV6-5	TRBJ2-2	TGTGCCAGCAGTTACTCGATCGGGCTAGCAGGCGGGGAGCTGTTTTTT	CASSYSIGLAGGELFF
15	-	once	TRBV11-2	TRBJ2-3	TGTGCCAGCAGCCTGGGACCGAGAAATGCAGATACGCAGTATTTT	CASSLGPRNADTQYF
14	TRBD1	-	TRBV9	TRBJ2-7	TGTGCCAGCAGCGGACAGGGTTCCCACAATGAGCAGTACTTC	CASSGQGSHNEQYF
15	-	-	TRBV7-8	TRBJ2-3	TGTGCCAGCAGCTTAGATCCGGGGGTCAAAGATACGCAGTATTTT	CASSLDPGVKDTQYF
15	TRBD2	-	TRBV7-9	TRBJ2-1	TGTGCCAGCAGCTTCGCCGGGGGGTCCTACAATGAGCAGTTCTTC	CASSFAGGSYNEQFF
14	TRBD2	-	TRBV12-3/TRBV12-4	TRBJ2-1	TGTGCCAGCAGAGCTCCCGGACTAGCGGGGGGGCAGTTCTTC	CASRAPGLAGGQFF
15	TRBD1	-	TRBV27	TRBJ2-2	TGTGCCAGCAAGATAGGGAACAGGGGAACCGGGGAGCTGTTTTTT	CASKIGNRGTGELFF
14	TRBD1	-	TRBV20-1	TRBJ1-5	TGCAGTGCTTCCCGGACAGGGGGAAATCAGCCCCAGCATTTT	CSASRTGGNQPQHF
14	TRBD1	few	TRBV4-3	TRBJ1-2	TGCGCCAGCAGCCAAGAGGACAGGCGCTATGGCTACACCTTC	CASSQEDRRYGYTF
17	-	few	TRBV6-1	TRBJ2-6	TGTGCCAGCAGTGAGCGGGTGCGGCTTTCTGGGGCCAACGTCCTGACTTTC	CASSERVRLSGANVLTF
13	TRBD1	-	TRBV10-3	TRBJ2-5	TGTGCCATCAGTGAGTCGAATGACAGGGGGCAGTACTTC	CAISESNDRGQYF
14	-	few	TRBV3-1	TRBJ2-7	TGTGCCAGCAGCCAAGAGTGGGGGGCAGGGGAGCAGTACTTC	CASSQEWGAGEQYF
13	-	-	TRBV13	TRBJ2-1	TGTGCCAGCAGCTCACCCCAGGACAATGAGCAGTTCTTC	CASSSPQDNEQFF
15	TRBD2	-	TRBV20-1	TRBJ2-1	TGCAGTGCCTTAGCGACTAGCGGGGTTGAGACTGAGCAGTTCTTC	CSALATSGVETEQFF
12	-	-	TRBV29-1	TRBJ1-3	TGCAGCGTCCGGGGAGCCGGAAACACCATATATTTT	CSVRGAGNTIYF
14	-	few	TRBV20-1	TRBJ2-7	TGCAGTGCCCCCCTGCAGGGGGGGATCGACGAGCAGTACTTC	CSAPLQGGIDEQYF
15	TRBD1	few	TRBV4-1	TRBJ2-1	TGCGCCAGCAGCCAAACAGGACAGGGCTACAATGAGCAGTTCTTC	CASSQTGQGYNEQFF
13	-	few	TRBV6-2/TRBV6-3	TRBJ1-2	TGTGCCAGCAAACAGACAGGCAACTATGGCTACACCTTC	CASKQTGNYGYTF
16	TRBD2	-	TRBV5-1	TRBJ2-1	TGCGCCAGCAGCTTGGCGACTAGCGGGGCGCTCAATGAGCAGTTCTTC	CASSLATSGALNEQFF
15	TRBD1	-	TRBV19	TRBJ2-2	TGTGCCAGTAGGGTGGGACAGCGAGGCACCGGGGAGCTGTTTTTT	CASRVGQRGTGELFF
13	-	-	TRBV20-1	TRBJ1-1	TGCAGTGCTAGAGGTCGAGGGGGGGAGGAAGCTTTCTTT	CSARGRGGEEAFF
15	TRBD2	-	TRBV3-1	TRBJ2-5	TGTGCCAGCAGCACCCAGCGGGAGGGGGATGAGACCCAGTACTTC	CASSTQREGDETQYF
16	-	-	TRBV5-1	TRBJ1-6	TGCGCCAGCAGCCAAGGGTTGGACGGAGGTTTCCAACCCCTCCACTTT	CASSQGLDGGFQPLHF
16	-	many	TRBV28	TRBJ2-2	TGTGCCAGCAGTTTCCGCGTTCGGGCGGGCACCGGGGAGCTGTTTTTT	CASSFRVRAGTGELFF
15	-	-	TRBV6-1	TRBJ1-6	TGTGCCAGCAGTGAAATTGGACCCGTGGATTCACCCCTCCACTTT	CASSEIGPVDSPLHF
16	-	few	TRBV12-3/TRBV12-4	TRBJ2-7	TGTGCCAGCAGTTTAGGGGGACCGGGACACTTCTACGAGCAGTACTTC	CASSLGGPGHFYEQYF
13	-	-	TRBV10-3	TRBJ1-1	TGTGCCACCATGATTGGGACGAACACTGAAGCTTTCTTT	CATMIGTNTEAFF
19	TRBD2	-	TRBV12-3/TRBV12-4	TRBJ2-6	TGTGCCAGCAGCAATCTAAACGGGGGGAAGGACTCTGGGGCCAACGTCCTGACTTTC	CASSNLNGGKDSGANVLTF
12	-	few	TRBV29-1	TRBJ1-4	TGCAGCGTTGTAGCAACTAATGAAAAACTGTTTTTT	CSVVATNEKLFF
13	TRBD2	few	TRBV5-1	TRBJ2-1	TGCGCCAGCAGCGGGGGGGACTTCAATGAGCAGTTCTTC	CASSGGDFNEQFF
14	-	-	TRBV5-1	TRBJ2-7	TGCGCCAGCAGCTTGTTAGAAGGGGTCGGGGAGCAGTACTTC	CASSLLEGVGEQYF
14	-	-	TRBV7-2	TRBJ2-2	TGTGCCAGCAGCTTTATTCGAGGAACCGGGGAGCTGTTTTTT	CASSFIRGTGELFF
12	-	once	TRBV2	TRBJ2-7	TGTGTCAGCCAGCCCGGGTCCTACGAGCAGTACTTC	CVSQPGSYEQYF
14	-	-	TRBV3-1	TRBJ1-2	TGTGCCAGCAGCCAAGGTTGGGAGGCATATGGCTACACCTTC	CASSQGWEAYGYTF
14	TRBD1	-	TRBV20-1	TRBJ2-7	TGCAGTGCCGAAGTCACGGGACAGACCTACGAGCAGTACTTC	CSAEVTGQTYEQYF
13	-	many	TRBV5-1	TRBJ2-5	TGCGCCAGCAGCTTGGTAGTCGGGGAGACCCAGTACTTC	CASSLVVGETQYF
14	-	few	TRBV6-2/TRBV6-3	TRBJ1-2	TGTGCCAGCAGTTCGAGGGATATCGGCTATGGCTACACCTTC	CASSSRDIGYGYTF
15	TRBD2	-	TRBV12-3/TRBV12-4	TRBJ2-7	TGTGCCAGCAGGACCACGACTAGCGGGTCCTACGAGCAGTACTTC	CASRTTTSGSYEQYF
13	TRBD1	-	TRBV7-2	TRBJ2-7	TGTGCCAGCGTCCGGGACAGAATGGACGAGCAGTACTTC	CASVRDRMDEQYF
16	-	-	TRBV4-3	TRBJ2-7	TGCGCCAGCAGCCTCTCGGCAAGGACAAGGGTTGTTAACCAGTACTTC	CASSLSARTRVVNQYF
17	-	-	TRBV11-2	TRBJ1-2	TGTGCCAGCAGCTTAGCGTCAGGGGATGCCGCCCACTATGGCTACACCTTC	CASSLASGDAAHYGYTF
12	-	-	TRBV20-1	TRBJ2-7	TGCAGTGCCCCCCGTTCGGGTGACGAGCAGTACTTC	CSAPRSGDEQYF
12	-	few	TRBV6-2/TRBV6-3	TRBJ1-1	TGTGCCAGCAGTGCGACGACTTTTGGCGCTTTCTTT	CASSATTFGAFF
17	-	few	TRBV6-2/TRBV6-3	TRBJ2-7	TGTGCCAGCAGTACCAACCCCGGAGGGGCAAGCTCCTACGAGCAGTACTTC	CASSTNPGGASSYEQYF
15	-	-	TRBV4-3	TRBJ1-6	TGCGCCAGCAGCCAAGAAAGTCGGACTAATTCACCCCTCCACTTT	CASSQESRTNSPLHF
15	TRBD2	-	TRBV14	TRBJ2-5	TGTGCCAGCAACCAACTTAGCGGGAGAAGCGAGACCCAGTACTTC	CASNQLSGRSETQYF
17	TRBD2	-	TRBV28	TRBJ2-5	TGTGCCAGCAGATTCACCGGGACTAGTGAGGTCGAAGAGACCCAGTACTTC	CASRFTGTSEVEETQYF
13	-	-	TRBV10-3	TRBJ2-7	TGTGCCATCAGTGAGTCACTAGCACCCGAGCAGTACTTC	CAISESLAPEQYF
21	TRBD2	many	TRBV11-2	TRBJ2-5	TGTGCCAGCAGCTCAGAGTCGGGTGGGACTAGCTGGGAGACCTCCCAAGAGACCCAGTACTTC	CASSSESGGTSWETSQETQYF
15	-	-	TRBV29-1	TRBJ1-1	TGCAGCGTTGTTCCCGCCACCGTAATGAACACTGAAGCTTTCTTT	CSVVPATVMNTEAFF
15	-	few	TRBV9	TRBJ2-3	TGTGCCAGCAGCGTAGGAGGTGATGCGGGGTCACCGCAGTATTTT	CASSVGGDAGSPQYF
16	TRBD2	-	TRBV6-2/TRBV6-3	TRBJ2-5	TGTGCCAGCAGGAAAGGCGCGGGAGCCCAGGAAGAGACCCAGTACTTC	CASRKGAGAQEETQYF
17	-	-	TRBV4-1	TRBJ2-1	TGCGCCAGCAGCCAAGATCGGGTTCTAAGCTCCTACAATGAGCAGTTCTTC	CASSQDRVLSSYNEQFF